This is a list of T cell receptor beta chains from one sample in a study of cytomegalovirus exposure and HLA in healthy donors. Profiled with immunoSEQ multiplex PCR; TCRdb holds only in-frame clones, not every one. The sample records 150,000 to 200,000 clones, 65% to 85% being singletons. The sequenced sample consisted of PBMCs. Receptors originate from a man aged 60 to 75 in good health and CMV-seronegative. Each CDR3 is given with its conserved first and last residue. The order of the fields is J gene, clone size, D gene, V gene, CDR3 DNA, CDR3 protein. D genes are given only for firm matches. A row's size may be missing; if present it is once, few, many or a size class.

TRBJ2-7,.,.,TRBV4-2,TGTGCCAGCAGCCAAGATCGGCGGGGACCCTACGAGCAGTACTTC,CASSQDRRGPYEQYF
TRBJ2-1,.,.,TRBV2,TGTGCCAGCACTTTGGGCCCCTACAATGAGCAGTTCTTC,CASTLGPYNEQFF
TRBJ2-7,.,TRBD1,TRBV6-1,TGTGCCAGCAGCCCCGGGACAGTCTCCTACGAGCAGTACTTC,CASSPGTVSYEQYF
TRBJ1-4,.,.,TRBV12-5,TGTGCTAGTTGGGGCACGGACGAAAAACTGTTTTTT,CASWGTDEKLFF
TRBJ2-5,.,.,TRBV5-4,TGTGCCAGCAGTCCCAATGGGGCGTATGGGGAGACCCAGTACTTC,CASSPNGAYGETQYF
TRBJ2-7,.,TRBD1,TRBV23-1,TGCGCCAGCAGTCTTCCGCCGGACAGGGTATCCTACGAGCAGTACTTC,CASSLPPDRVSYEQYF
TRBJ1-3,few,.,TRBV19,TGTGCCAGTAGTTGGGGGCCTGGAAACACCATATATTTT,CASSWGPGNTIYF
TRBJ2-1,.,.,TRBV6-5,TGTGCCAGCAGGGAAGACTACTCCTACAATGAGCAGTTCTTC,CASREDYSYNEQFF
TRBJ2-5,.,.,TRBV10-3,TGTGCCATCAGTGGAAATGAGGGCCCAGAGACCCAGTACTTC,CAISGNEGPETQYF
TRBJ2-5,.,.,TRBV9,TGTGCCAGCAGCGTAGGGGGTGGGGGCCCAGAGACCCAGTACTTC,CASSVGGGGPETQYF
TRBJ2-7,.,.,TRBV28,TGTGCCAGCAGTACAACAGGTACACCCGACTACGAGCAGTACTTC,CASSTTGTPDYEQYF
TRBJ2-3,.,.,TRBV4-2,TGTGCCAGCAGCCAAGATTTTCGCGGCCCAGATACGCAGTATTTT,CASSQDFRGPDTQYF
TRBJ2-3,.,TRBD1,TRBV27,TGTGCCAGCAGCCCAAATACAGGGGGCGGGACGAGGGATACGCAGTATTTT,CASSPNTGGGTRDTQYF
TRBJ2-7,.,TRBD1,TRBV19,TGTGCCAGTAGTAGAGAAACAGGGGACGAGCAGTACTTC,CASSRETGDEQYF
TRBJ2-1,.,TRBD2,TRBV5-1,TGCGCCAGCAGCACAAAAACTAGCGGGGGCTACAATGAGCAGTTCTTC,CASSTKTSGGYNEQFF
TRBJ2-1,once,TRBD2,TRBV29-1,TGCAGCGTTGATCTAGCGGGAGCTTTTGAGCAGTTCTTC,CSVDLAGAFEQFF
TRBJ2-1,.,TRBD2,TRBV5-3,TGTGCCAGAAGCTCCGGCCGGGCAGACGGGAGGTCCTCCTACAATGAGCAGTTCTTC,CARSSGRADGRSSYNEQFF
TRBJ1-2,.,TRBD1,TRBV7-2,TGTGCCAGCAGCGCGATCGACAGGGTCTATGGCTACACCTTC,CASSAIDRVYGYTF
TRBJ1-5,.,.,TRBV5-6,TGTGCCAGCAGCTCGACAGGTCATAGCAATCAGCCCCAGCATTTT,CASSSTGHSNQPQHF
TRBJ2-2,.,TRBD1,TRBV15,TGTGCCACCAGCAGAGAGTCGTCGTGGGGACAGGGGACGACCGGGGAGCTGTTTTTT,CATSRESSWGQGTTGELFF
TRBJ2-3,.,.,TRBV30,TGTGCCTGGAGCAGTTTCGCAGATACGCAGTATTTT,CAWSSFADTQYF
TRBJ2-7,.,TRBD2,TRBV27,TGTGCCAGCAGTGTAGCGGGGGCCTACGAGCAGTACTTC,CASSVAGAYEQYF
TRBJ1-4,.,.,TRBV9,TGTGCCAGCAGCGTAGCCCTTGGCCCTTCAACTAATGAAAAACTGTTTTTT,CASSVALGPSTNEKLFF
TRBJ1-4,.,TRBD1,TRBV10-3,TGTGCCATCAGTCAAGACAGGGTGGGGGAAAAACTGTTTTTT,CAISQDRVGEKLFF
TRBJ1-2,.,.,TRBV6-6,TGTGCCAGCAGACAGGGTCCCCCCCTCTATGGCTACACCTTC,CASRQGPPLYGYTF
TRBJ1-2,few,TRBD1,TRBV30,TGTGCCTGGGCAATTACAGGGGTCTCTAACTATGGCTACACCTTC,CAWAITGVSNYGYTF
TRBJ1-4,.,.,TRBV6-1,TGTGCCAGCAGTCCCAGGGAAGATGAAAAACTGTTTTTT,CASSPREDEKLFF
TRBJ1-5,.,.,TRBV19,TGTGCCAACCGCCGGATGACCGCACTAGGCAATCAGCCCCAGCATTTT,CANRRMTALGNQPQHF
TRBJ2-5,once,.,TRBV20-1,TGCAGTGCTAGTATCGCGGAGACCCAGTACTTC,CSASIAETQYF
TRBJ1-3,.,.,TRBV18,TGTGCCAGCTCACCAGCAGGGTCTGGAAACACCATATATTTT,CASSPAGSGNTIYF
TRBJ2-1,.,.,TRBV28,TGTGCCAGCACAGGATCGAACAATGAGCAGTTCTTC,CASTGSNNEQFF
TRBJ2-7,.,TRBD2,TRBV7-9,TGTGCCAGCACCCCGACTAGCGGAGTCGTCTACGAGCAGTACTTC,CASTPTSGVVYEQYF
TRBJ2-7,.,.,TRBV5-4,TGTGCCAGCAGCTTGGTTCCGCTATTCTCCGAGCAGTACTTC,CASSLVPLFSEQYF
TRBJ2-1,.,TRBD1,TRBV2,TGTGCCAGCAGGGGACAGGGGGGGAGGTCCTACAATGAGCAGTTCTTC,CASRGQGGRSYNEQFF
TRBJ1-3,.,.,TRBV6-1,TGTGCCACGGTTTCCTGGGGAGGCACCATATATTTT,CATVSWGGTIYF
TRBJ1-4,.,TRBD1,TRBV5-4,TGTGCCAGCAGCGAGGGGGCGGATGAAAAACTGTTTTTT,CASSEGADEKLFF
TRBJ2-1,.,TRBD1,TRBV11-3,TGTGCCAGCAGCCTTAGGACAGGGCACTACAATGAGCAGTTCTTC,CASSLRTGHYNEQFF
TRBJ2-3,.,TRBD2,TRBV7-9,TGTGCCAGCAGCCGCCAGCGGGAGGGAATCACAGATACGCAGTATTTT,CASSRQREGITDTQYF
TRBJ1-5,.,.,TRBV2,TGTGCCAGCAGTCGCGGGACGTCCGGCAGCAATCAGCCCCAGCATTTT,CASSRGTSGSNQPQHF
TRBJ1-2,.,.,TRBV7-2,TGTGCCAGCAGCTTAGATTACCGGGACTCAGGGCGGGATGGCTACACCTTC,CASSLDYRDSGRDGYTF
TRBJ2-3,.,.,TRBV5-6,TGTGCCAGCAACCTTGGTAACAGAGTCACAGATACGCAGTATTTT,CASNLGNRVTDTQYF
TRBJ2-7,few,.,TRBV7-6,TGTGCCAGCAGTCCTCCCGGGGGTCCCCCCTACGAGCAGTACTTC,CASSPPGGPPYEQYF
TRBJ1-2,few,.,TRBV2,TGTGCCAGCGATTTGAGGTGTGGCTACACCTTC,CASDLRCGYTF
TRBJ2-7,.,TRBD1,TRBV9,TGTGCCAGCAGCGTAGGGGGACAGGGCTACGAGCAGTACTTC,CASSVGGQGYEQYF
TRBJ1-3,.,TRBD1,TRBV23-1,TGCGCCAGCACCCTGAAGTGGACAGGGAGGTCTGGAAACACCATATATTTT,CASTLKWTGRSGNTIYF
TRBJ2-1,.,TRBD1,TRBV7-3,TGTGCCAGCAGCTTAACTAGGATGGGGACAGGGAGGGCATGCAATGAGCAGTTCTTC,CASSLTRMGTGRACNEQFF
TRBJ2-7,.,.,TRBV28,TGTGCCAGCAGCACGACTAGATACGAGCAGTACTTC,CASSTTRYEQYF
TRBJ2-2,.,TRBD1,TRBV9,TGTGCCAGCAGCCCAAGAGTTGGGACAGGGGTGGCCGGGGAGCTGTTTTTT,CASSPRVGTGVAGELFF
TRBJ1-5,.,TRBD1,TRBV5-8,TGTGCCAGCAGCCCGATCCCGAGCGGACAGGGGTTACGACAGCCCCAGCATTTT,CASSPIPSGQGLRQPQHF
TRBJ1-6,.,.,TRBV5-1,TGCGCCAGCAGAGCAACAGGGAGTAATTCACCCCTCCACTTT,CASRATGSNSPLHF
TRBJ2-5,.,.,TRBV11-3,TGTGCCAGCAGCACGACCGGGAATGGGGAGACCCAGTACTTC,CASSTTGNGETQYF
TRBJ1-6,.,.,TRBV6-5,TGTGCCAGCAGTTACCAGGGCTATAATTCACCCCTCCACTTT,CASSYQGYNSPLHF
TRBJ2-1,.,.,TRBV15,TGTGCCACCAGCAAGACAGTCTACAATGAGCAGTTCTTC,CATSKTVYNEQFF
TRBJ2-3,.,TRBD1,TRBV11-2,TGTGCCAGCAGCTTAGAGGGACAGGGGTTTTCCACAGATACGCAGTATTTT,CASSLEGQGFSTDTQYF
TRBJ1-2,once,TRBD1,TRBV4-2,TGTGCCAGCAGCCAAGATTGGGGGACAGCGTTTACCTTC,CASSQDWGTAFTF
TRBJ1-2,once,.,TRBV6-5,TGTGCCAGCAGTTACGACAGGTTCGAGGCCTATGGCTACACCTTC,CASSYDRFEAYGYTF
TRBJ2-3,.,TRBD2,TRBV27,TGTGCCAGCAGTTCCTCCGGGACTAGCGGGACTCGGGGAGATACGCAGTATTTT,CASSSSGTSGTRGDTQYF